This record concerns one TCR beta chain sequence. Between the trimmed V and J ends, which lost 3 bases and 8 bases, there was a span of 19 bases. The CDR3 has 15 residues. Germline CDR1 and CDR2: MRHNA and SNTAGT. Clones were read by immunoSEQ multiplex PCR, and TCRdb kept only the in-frame ones, dropping some. The table has 2 million to 2.5 million clones, 93% seen once. The sample is drawn from a study of shared clonotypes between healthy human individuals. This clonotype was obtained from a man aged 18 to 29 in good health. Some clones in this sample may be carry-over from other donors' samples. The chain uses TRBV6-4 and TRBJ1-2; TRBD1 is a possible D gene (6 bases). The specimen was naive CD4+ T cells from PBMCs. Subset given: CD45RA+ positively selected. The CDR3 region is CASSEYAGVVGGYTF. CDR3 DNA sequence: TGTGCCAGCAGTGAATACGCAGGGGTAGTCGGCGGCTACACCTTC.